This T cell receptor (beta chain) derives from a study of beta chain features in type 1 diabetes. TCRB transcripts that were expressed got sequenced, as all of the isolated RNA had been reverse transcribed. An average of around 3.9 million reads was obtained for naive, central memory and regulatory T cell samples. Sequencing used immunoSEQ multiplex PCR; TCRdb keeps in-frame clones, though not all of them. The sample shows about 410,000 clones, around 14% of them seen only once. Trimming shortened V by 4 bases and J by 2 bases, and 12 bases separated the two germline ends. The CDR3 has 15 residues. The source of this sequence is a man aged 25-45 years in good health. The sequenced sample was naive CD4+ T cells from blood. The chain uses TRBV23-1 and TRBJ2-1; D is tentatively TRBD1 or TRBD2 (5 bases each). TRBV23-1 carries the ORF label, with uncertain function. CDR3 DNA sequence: TGCGCCAGCAGTCGCCAGGGACCAACCTACAATGAGCAGTTCTTC. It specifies CASSRQGPTYNEQFF.